This T cell receptor (beta chain) comes out of a study of T cell repertoires in cytomegalovirus infection. Study summary: Well-studied HLA-B-restricted epitopes and recently identified HLA-C-restricted epitopes of CMV were both used in the study. Both a matching HLA type and CMV infection were indicated by public TCR beta signatures. Study-wide findings and caveats: The study identified carriers of CMV plus the relevant HLA from cumulative public TCR beta family frequency.

Concerning this clonotype itself: Its specificity is not known.

Germline V gives CDR1 MNHNY, CDR2 SVGAGI (reference sequence). V dropped 2 bases and J dropped 7 bases, with 9 bases sitting between them. The CDR3 spans 14 residues. TCRdb reprocessed the reads with MiXCR, giving one entry per CDR3 protein. Of some 590,000 distinct CDR3 sequences listed, approximately 40% were seen once; the top ten hold over 45%. This rearrangement joins TRBV6-6 to TRBJ1-6; no clear D. Sequencing used cultured PBMCs, obtained from culture after CMV antigen stimulation. This clonotype originated in a human donor in good health (CMV status not recorded). Some clones in this sample may be carry-over from other donors' samples. Here the CDR3 reads CASSYGWWNSPLHF. The CDR3 nucleotides are TGTGCCAGCAGTTACGGCTGGTGGAATTCACCCCTCCACTTT.